This T cell receptor (beta chain) was recorded in a study of glioma-infiltrating T cells. Overall study results and limits: Above-expected tissue-blood divergence occurred in all gliomas, most in low-grade ones.

The ends were cut back, 2 bases at V and 5 bases at J, with 6 bases in the middle. Germline V gives CDR1 MDHEN, CDR2 SYDVKM. The CDR3 runs 12 residues. In its sample, this clonotype was seen a few times. What it binds is not known. Using RNA template, CDR3s of TCR alpha and beta were amplified with iRepertoire arm-PCR. In TCRdb, the multiplex PCR reads were re-called with MiXCR into one record per CDR3 protein. The sample has around 140,000 distinct CDR3 sequences, around 42% seen once; the top ten hold over 15%. The specimen sequenced was glioma tissue, nonneoplastic brain tissue, or PBMCs (not recorded which). This clonotype was obtained from a human donor with low-grade glioma or glioblastoma, undergoing nonglioma brain surgery, or in good health (not recorded which). J is TRBJ2-5 and V is TRBV28; D uncertain. This CDR3 reads CASSLETETQYF. CDR3 bases: TGTGCCAGCAGTTTAGAAACGGAGACCCAGTACTTC.